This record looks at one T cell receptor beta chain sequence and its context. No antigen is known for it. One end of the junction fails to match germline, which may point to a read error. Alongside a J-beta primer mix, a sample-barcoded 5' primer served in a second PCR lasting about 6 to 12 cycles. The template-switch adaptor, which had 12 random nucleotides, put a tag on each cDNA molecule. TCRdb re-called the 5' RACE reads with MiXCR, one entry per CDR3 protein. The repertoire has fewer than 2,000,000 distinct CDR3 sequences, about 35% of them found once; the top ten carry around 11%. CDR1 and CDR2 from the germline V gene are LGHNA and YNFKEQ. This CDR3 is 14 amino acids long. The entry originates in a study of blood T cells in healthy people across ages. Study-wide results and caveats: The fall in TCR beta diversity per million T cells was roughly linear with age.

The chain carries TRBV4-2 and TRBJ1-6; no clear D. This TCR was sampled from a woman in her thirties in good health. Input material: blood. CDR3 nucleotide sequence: TGTGCCAGCAGTCAAGCGAACTATAATTCACCCCTCCACTTT. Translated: CASSQANYNSPLHF.